This T cell receptor beta chain is drawn from a study of vaccination effects on CD4 cells after COVID-19. This clone was observed once. Its antigen is not known. Before any sequencing was done, the ViraFEST assay used viral peptide pools to expand antigen-specific CD4+ T cells. Having been cultured for less than 12 days, the cells underwent CD4+ T cell isolation. Infection dated between March and December 2020, before the Alpha, Beta and Delta variants reached the United States. CDR1 and CDR2 (germline): LGHNA, YSLEER. Trimming took 1 base from V and 4 from J, leaving 18 bases between them. This CDR3 region has 17 residues. Some clones are missing from TCRdb's copy, which holds only in-frame ones; the method was immunoSEQ multiplex PCR. The sample gives 20,000 to 25,000 clones, around 80% of which show up once; around 38% is in the top ten.

The receptor was isolated from a human donor who had a prior SARS-CoV-2 infection. The sequencing used CD4+ T cells from PBMCs cultured with a peptide pool, collected before COVID-19 vaccination. The chain recombines TRBV4-3 with TRBJ2-3; a weak D match, TRBD1 (6 bases). Written as DNA, the CDR3 is TGCGCCAGCAGCCAAGGCCCCCTACAGGGTTTGGCAGATACGCAGTATTTT. It codes for CASSQGPLQGLADTQYF.